The text below deals with one TCR beta chain. The sample is drawn from a study of neurological immune-mediated disorders. MiXCR was run by TCRdb on the 5' RACE reads, yielding one entry per CDR3 protein. The profile shows fewer than 80,000 distinct CDR3 sequences, 4% to 6% of them singletons. Germline V CDR1 and CDR2: MNHEY, SMNVEV (reference sequence). The CDR3 totals 16 residues. Germline trimming cut 5 bases from V and 0 bases from J; bases unmatched to any gene: 6. The TCR sequence derives from a woman aged 50 to 60 with multiple sclerosis. This chain joins TRBV27 and TRBJ2-3, with 9 positions matching TRBD2. The sample comprised PBMCs. The CDR3 coding sequence is TGTGCCAGCAGTCCTCGACTAGCGGCTAGCACAGATACGCAGTATTTT. It is translated as CASSPRLAASTDTQYF.